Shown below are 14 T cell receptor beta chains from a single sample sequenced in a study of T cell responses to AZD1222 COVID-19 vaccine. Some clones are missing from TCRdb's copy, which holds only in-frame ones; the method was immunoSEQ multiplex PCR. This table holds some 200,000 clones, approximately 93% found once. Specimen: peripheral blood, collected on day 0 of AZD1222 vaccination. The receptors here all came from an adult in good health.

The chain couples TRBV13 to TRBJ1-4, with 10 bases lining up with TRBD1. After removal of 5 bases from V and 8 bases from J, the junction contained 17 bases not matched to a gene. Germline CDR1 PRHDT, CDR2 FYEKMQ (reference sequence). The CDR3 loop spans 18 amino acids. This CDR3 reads CASSLTHDRTGGGEKLFF. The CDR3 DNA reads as TGTGCCAGCAGCCTAACCCACGATCGGACAGGGGGAGGAGAAAAACTGTTTTTT.

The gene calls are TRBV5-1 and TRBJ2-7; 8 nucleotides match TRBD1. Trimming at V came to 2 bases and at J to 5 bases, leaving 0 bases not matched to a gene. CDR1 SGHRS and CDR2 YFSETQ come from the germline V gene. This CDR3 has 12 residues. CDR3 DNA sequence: TGCGCCAGCAGCTTACAGGGGGACGAGCAGTACTTC. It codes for CASSLQGDEQYF.

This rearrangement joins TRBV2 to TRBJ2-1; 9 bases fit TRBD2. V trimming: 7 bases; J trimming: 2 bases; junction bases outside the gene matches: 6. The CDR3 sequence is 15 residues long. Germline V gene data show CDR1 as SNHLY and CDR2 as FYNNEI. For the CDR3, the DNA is TGTGCCAGCATTAGCGGGGGATCAACCTACAATGAGCAGTTCTTC. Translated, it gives CASISGGSTYNEQFF.

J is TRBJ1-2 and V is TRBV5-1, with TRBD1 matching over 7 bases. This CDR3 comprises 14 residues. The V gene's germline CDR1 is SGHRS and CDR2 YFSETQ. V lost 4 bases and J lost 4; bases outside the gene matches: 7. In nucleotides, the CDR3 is TGCGCCAGCAGCCCCCCAGACAGGGTCTATGGCTACACCTTC. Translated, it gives CASSPPDRVYGYTF.

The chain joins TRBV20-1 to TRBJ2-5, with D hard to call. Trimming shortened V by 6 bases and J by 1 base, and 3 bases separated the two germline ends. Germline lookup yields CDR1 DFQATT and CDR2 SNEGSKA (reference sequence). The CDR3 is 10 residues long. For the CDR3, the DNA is TGCAGTGCCTCCCAAGAGACCCAGTACTTC. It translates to CSASQETQYF.

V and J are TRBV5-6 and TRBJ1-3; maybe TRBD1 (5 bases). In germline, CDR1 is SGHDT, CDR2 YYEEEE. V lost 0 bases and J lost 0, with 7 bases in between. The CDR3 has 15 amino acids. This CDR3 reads CASSLDRYSGNTIYF. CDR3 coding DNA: TGTGCCAGCAGCTTGGACAGGTACTCTGGAAACACCATATATTTT.

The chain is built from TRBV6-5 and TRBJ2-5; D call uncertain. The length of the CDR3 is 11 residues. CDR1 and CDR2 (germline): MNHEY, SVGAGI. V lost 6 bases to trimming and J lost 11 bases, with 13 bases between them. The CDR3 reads CASRGSWIQYF. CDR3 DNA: TGTGCCAGCAGGGGCTCCTGGATTCAGTACTTC.

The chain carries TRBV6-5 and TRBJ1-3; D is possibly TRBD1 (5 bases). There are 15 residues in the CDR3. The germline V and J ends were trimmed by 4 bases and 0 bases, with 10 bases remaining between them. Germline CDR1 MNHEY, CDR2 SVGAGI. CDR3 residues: CASSSHDSSGNTIYF. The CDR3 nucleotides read TGTGCCAGCAGTTCCCACGACAGCTCTGGAAACACCATATATTTT.

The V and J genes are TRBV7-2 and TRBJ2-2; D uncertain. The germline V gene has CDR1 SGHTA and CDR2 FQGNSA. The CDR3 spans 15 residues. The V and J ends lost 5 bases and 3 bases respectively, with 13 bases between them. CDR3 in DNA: TGTGCCAGCAGCCCCGTCAGAGGCTACACCGGGGAGCTGTTTTTT. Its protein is CASSPVRGYTGELFF.

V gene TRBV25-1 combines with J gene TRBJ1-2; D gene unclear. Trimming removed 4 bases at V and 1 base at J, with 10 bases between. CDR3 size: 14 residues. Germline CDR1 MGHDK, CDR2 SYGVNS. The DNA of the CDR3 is TGTGCCAGCAGTGTTTCAACTCATAACTATGGCTACACCTTC. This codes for CASSVSTHNYGYTF.

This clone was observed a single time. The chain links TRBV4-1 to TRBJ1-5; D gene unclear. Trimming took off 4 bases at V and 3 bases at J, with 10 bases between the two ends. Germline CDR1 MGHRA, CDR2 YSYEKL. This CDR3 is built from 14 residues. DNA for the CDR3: TGCGCCAGCAGCCTAATTGGAGTCAATCAGCCCCAGCATTTT. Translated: CASSLIGVNQPQHF.

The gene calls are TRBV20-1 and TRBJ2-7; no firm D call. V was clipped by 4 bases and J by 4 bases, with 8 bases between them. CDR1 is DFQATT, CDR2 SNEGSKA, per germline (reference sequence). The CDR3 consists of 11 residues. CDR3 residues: CSANRLYEQYF. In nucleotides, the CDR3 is TGCAGTGCTAACAGACTGTACGAGCAGTACTTC.

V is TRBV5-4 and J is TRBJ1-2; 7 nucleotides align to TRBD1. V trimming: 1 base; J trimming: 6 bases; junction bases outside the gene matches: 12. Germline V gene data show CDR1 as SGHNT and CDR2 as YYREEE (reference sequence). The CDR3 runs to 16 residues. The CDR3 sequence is CASSLSARGKDNGYTF. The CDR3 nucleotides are TGTGCCAGCAGCTTGTCTGCCAGGGGGAAGGATAATGGCTACACCTTC.

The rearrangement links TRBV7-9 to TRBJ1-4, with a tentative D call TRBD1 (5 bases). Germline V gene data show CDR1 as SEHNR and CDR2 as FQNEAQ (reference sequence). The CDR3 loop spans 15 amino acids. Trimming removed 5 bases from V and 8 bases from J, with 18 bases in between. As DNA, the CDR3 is TGTGCCAGCAGCGGAACCGGGACCTTAGGGGAAAAACTGTTTTTT. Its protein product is CASSGTGTLGEKLFF.